The entry below describes one T cell receptor beta chain. The CDR3 consists of 14 residues. Germline CDR1 SEHNR, CDR2 FQNEAQ (reference sequence). V lost 5 bases and J lost 5; bases outside the gene matches: 6. Source study methods: It was from reference gene primer amplification that nucleated cell counts were estimated. Profiling relied on immunoSEQ multiplex PCR, and the TCRdb table lists in-frame clones only, not all of them. D and trimming were read from the DNA, whereas the V and J calls and clone size are those reported in that table. The sample carries 77,000 or so clones, about 90% recorded once. The sample comes from a study of blood T cell repertoires in COVID-19. Study details: The United States, Italy and Spain provided the acute and convalescent COVID-19 samples. The cDNA or gDNA used as material had been derived from T cells, B-cell-depleted T cells, or PBMCs.

This sequence originates from a middle-aged man with active COVID-19. The chain is built from TRBV7-9 and TRBJ2-5, with 9 bases identical to TRBD1. Source material: peripheral blood. In DNA form, the CDR3 reads TGTGCCAGCAGCCCCGGGACAGGGATCGAGACCCAGTACTTC. It yields the protein CASSPGTGIETQYF. The full variable domain, its missing parts supplied by reference TRBV7-9 and TRBJ2-5, is DTGVSQNPRHKITKRGQNVTFRCDPISEHNRLYWYRQTLGQGPEFLTYFQNEAQLEKSRLLSDRFSAERPKGSFSTLEIQRTEQGDSAMYLCASSPGTGIETQYFGPGTRLLVL.